This record concerns one TCR beta chain sequence. Its antigen is not known. Sequencing used immunoSEQ multiplex PCR; TCRdb keeps in-frame clones, though not all of them. The sample yields 60,000 or so clones, around 92% seen once. These data are taken from a study of OX40 agonist ivuxolimab in advanced cancers. Study as a whole: As their treatment, patients were administered ivuxolimab, an agonistic anti-OX40 (CD134) antibody. Enrolled patients in dose escalation had cancers that were hepatocellular carcinoma, melanoma, renal cell or head and neck cancer. Broader study findings: Low clonal expansion, among the lowest seen, marked partial responders at 0.1-3.0 mg/kg. The CD4+ and CD8+ T cells in the blood had expanded clonally by week 6 at 0.1 to 3.0 mg/kg.

Germline CDR1 is SEHNR and CDR2 is FQNEAQ (reference sequence). The CDR3 has 17 residues. V was pared by 7 bases and J by 2 bases, with 21 bases between. The chain combines TRBV7-9 with TRBJ1-3; the D gene is possibly TRBD1 (5 bases). The sequenced sample was CD4+ or CD8+ T cells sorted from blood, obtained in a trial of the OX40 agonist ivuxolimab. This TCR was recovered from an adult with an advanced solid tumor such as melanoma, head and neck, liver or kidney cancer. The CDR3 DNA sequence: TGTGCCAGCATCAAACCCGGCGGGGGGTTCCCTGGAAACACCATATATTTT. Protein sequence: CASIKPGGGFPGNTIYF.